Listed below are T cell receptor beta chains from one sample, sequenced in a study of blood T cell repertoires in COVID-19. TCRdb's table, derived via immunoSEQ multiplex PCR, lists solely in-frame clones and lacks some. The table includes around 180,000 clones, roughly 84% detected once. The sample taken for sequencing was peripheral blood. Receptors were obtained from a person aged 70 to 79 with COVID-19, enrolled during active disease. Both conserved end residues are part of each CDR3. Fields, in order: CDR3 length, V gene, D gene, J gene, clone size, CDR3 protein, CDR3 DNA. A D gene is named only where the DNA matches it firmly. Not all rows give a size; the values are once, few, many and, for expanded clones, a class.

CDR3 length: 13; V gene: TRBV5-1; D gene: -; J gene: TRBJ2-7; clone size: -; CDR3 protein: CASSSSAGHEQYF; CDR3 DNA: TGCGCCAGCAGCTCATCGGCGGGCCACGAGCAGTACTTC
CDR3 length: 15; V gene: TRBV5-5; D gene: TRBD1; J gene: TRBJ2-2; clone size: -; CDR3 protein: CASSPGQGSSGELFF; CDR3 DNA: TGTGCCAGCAGCCCGGGACAGGGATCTTCCGGGGAGCTGTTTTTT
CDR3 length: 15; V gene: TRBV19; D gene: -; J gene: TRBJ1-5; clone size: -; CDR3 protein: CASSTTRGHNQPQHF; CDR3 DNA: TGTGCCAGTAGTACTACCAGGGGCCACAATCAGCCCCAGCATTTT
CDR3 length: 14; V gene: TRBV28; D gene: -; J gene: TRBJ1-2; clone size: once; CDR3 protein: CASSSSDRNYGYTF; CDR3 DNA: TGTGCCAGCAGTTCCTCTGACAGAAACTATGGCTACACCTTC
CDR3 length: 15; V gene: TRBV7-2; D gene: -; J gene: TRBJ2-7; clone size: -; CDR3 protein: CASSLRSGASYEQYF; CDR3 DNA: TGTGCCAGCAGCTTACGGTCAGGGGCCTCCTACGAGCAGTACTTC
CDR3 length: 14; V gene: TRBV2; D gene: -; J gene: TRBJ1-5; clone size: -; CDR3 protein: CASSPDKRNQPQHF; CDR3 DNA: TGTGCCAGCAGTCCTGACAAACGCAATCAGCCCCAGCATTTT
CDR3 length: 15; V gene: TRBV14; D gene: -; J gene: TRBJ1-6; clone size: few; CDR3 protein: CASSQDYLSGSPLHF; CDR3 DNA: TGTGCCAGCAGCCAAGATTATCTTTCGGGGTCACCCCTCCACTTT
CDR3 length: 15; V gene: TRBV7-9; D gene: -; J gene: TRBJ1-1; clone size: once; CDR3 protein: CASSSSPKDGGNAFF; CDR3 DNA: TGTGCCAGCAGCTCCTCCCCTAAAGACGGGGGGAATGCTTTCTTT
CDR3 length: 13; V gene: TRBV12-3/TRBV12-4; D gene: -; J gene: TRBJ2-7; clone size: -; CDR3 protein: CASSLQGLYEQYF; CDR3 DNA: TGTGCCAGCAGTTTACAGGGGTTGTACGAGCAGTACTTC
CDR3 length: 14; V gene: TRBV5-1; D gene: -; J gene: TRBJ1-4; clone size: -; CDR3 protein: CASSLTTSGEKLFF; CDR3 DNA: TGCGCCAGCAGCTTGACCACCTCGGGTGAAAAACTGTTTTTT